Sequencing of this T cell receptor (beta chain) was carried out in a study of cytomegalovirus exposure and HLA in healthy donors. Whole-study findings and limits: Cytomegalovirus-associated status was assigned to some 160 TCR beta chains. In vitro, three CMV-associated chains proved specific for CMV antigens. Presence/absence results assume similar sequencing depth per donor, which may not hold.

Primers for the PCR totalled 60 Vbeta and 13 Jbeta. Sequencing used immunoSEQ multiplex PCR; TCRdb keeps in-frame clones, though not all of them. The profile shows 95,000 to 150,000 clones, 50% to 75% of them singletons. As to this clone: The antigen remains undetermined.

V was pared by 5 bases and J by 5 bases, with 15 bases between. Germline V gene data show CDR1 as SEHNR and CDR2 as FQNEAQ (reference sequence). This CDR3 contains 14 residues. The receptor was isolated from a middle-aged woman in good health and CMV-seropositive. Sequencing used PBMCs. The chain has TRBV7-9 and TRBJ1-2, with D tentatively TRBD1 (6 bases). The CDR3 bases are TGTGCCAGCAGCGTATTACAGGGTTTGTATGGCTACACCTTC. This gives the protein CASSVLQGLYGYTF.